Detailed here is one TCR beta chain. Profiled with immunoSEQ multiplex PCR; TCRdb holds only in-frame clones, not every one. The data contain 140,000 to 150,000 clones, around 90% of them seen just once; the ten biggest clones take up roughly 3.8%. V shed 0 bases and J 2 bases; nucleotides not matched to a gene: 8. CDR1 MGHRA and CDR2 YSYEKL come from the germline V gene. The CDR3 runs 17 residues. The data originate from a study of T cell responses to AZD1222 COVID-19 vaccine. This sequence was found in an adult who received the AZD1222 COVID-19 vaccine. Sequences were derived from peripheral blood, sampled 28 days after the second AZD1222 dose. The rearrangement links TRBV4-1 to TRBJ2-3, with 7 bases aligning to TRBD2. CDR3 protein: CASSQEGGGVITDTQYF. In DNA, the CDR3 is TGCGCCAGCAGCCAAGAGGGTGGGGGGGTCATCACAGATACGCAGTATTTT.